This T cell receptor (beta chain) was captured by sequencing in a study of technical replicates of blood from a handful of donors. The CDR3 has 13 amino acids. Germline loops: CDR1 SQVTM, CDR2 ANQGSEA. Between the trimmed V and J ends, which lost 3 bases and 3 bases, there was a span of 12 bases. Method: immunoSEQ multiplex PCR; TCRdb's copy keeps in-frame clones and lacks some. Here the sample spans more than 75,000 clones, approximately 83% being singletons. Material for sequencing was PBMCs. The rearrangement joins TRBV29-1 to TRBJ2-7; TRBD2 is a possible D gene (5 bases). This receptor was identified in a human donor in good health. Some clones in this sample may be carry-over from other donors' samples. CDR3 region: CSVESPRGYEQYF. The CDR3 DNA is TGCAGCGTTGAGAGCCCTCGGGGCTACGAGCAGTACTTC.